A single TCR beta chain is shown here with its context. This sample was taken from a study of blood T cell repertoires in COVID-19. Study summary: PBMCs, B-cell-depleted T cells, or T cells were the source of the cDNA or gDNA that made up the material.

The protocol was immunoSEQ multiplex PCR, while the TCRdb copy is restricted to in-frame clones and leaves out a portion. The data contain a few hundred thousand clones, nearly 90% of them singletons. V lost 6 bases to trimming and J lost 1 base, with 16 bases between them. The V gene's germline CDR1 is MNHEY and CDR2 SVGEGT. The CDR3 consists of 16 residues. During active infection, Seattle patients enrolled and were then monitored through disease. Sequences were obtained from peripheral blood. The TCR originated in a man aged 50 to 59 with COVID-19, enrolled during active disease. This chain joins TRBV6-2 or TRBV6-3 and TRBJ2-4; D possibly corresponds to TRBD1 (6 bases). CDR3 coding DNA: TGTGCCAGCAGCCCTGAGGGGGTTGCGGCCAAAAACATTCAGTACTTC. Translated, it gives CASSPEGVAAKNIQYF.